The 23 T cell receptor beta chains below all came from one sample that was sequenced in a study of low-dose radiotherapy and immunotherapy resistance in tumors. Covering alpha and beta chains, TRAV- and TRBV-specific primers were used for the first-strand cDNA. The authors ran approximately 20 PCR cycles to amplify TCRs with a constant-region primer and V-primer adapter. TCRdb called the reads again in MiXCR, with one record for every CDR3 protein. The sample gives approximately 9,800 distinct CDR3 sequences, 42% of which show up once; about 5.4% is in the top ten. Receptors were obtained from a human donor with advanced metastatic prostate, ovarian, gallbladder or colorectal cancer (not recorded which). This table probably holds off-target reads from a library built for another chain.

This clonotype was observed a single time. This chain joins TRBV6-2 or TRBV6-3 and TRBJ1-1, with unresolved D. CDR1 and CDR2 (germline): MNHEY, SVGEGT. Trimming cost V 7 bases and J 0 bases, with 12 bases left between them. The CDR3 has 14 amino acids. CDR3 bases: TGTGCCAGCACTTCTATGGCAATGAACACTGAAGCTTTCTTT. Translation gives CASTSMAMNTEAFF.

The chain uses TRBV9 and TRBJ2-7, with D possibly called TRBD1 or TRBD2 (5 bases each). Germline CDR1 and CDR2: SGDLS and YYNGEE. V was shortened by 0 bases and J by 0 bases, with 7 bases between the two germline ends. This CDR3 spans 14 amino acids. CDR3 coding DNA: TGTGCCAGCAGCGTAGGGGGGAGCTCCTACGAGCAGTACTTC. It translates to CASSVGGSSYEQYF.

This clonotype is deemed medium-sized (0.01 to 0.1%). The rearrangement joins TRBV7-2 to TRBJ1-5; the D gene is possibly TRBD1 (5 bases). CDR3 length equals 15 residues. V shed 1 base and J shed 6 bases, with 13 bases lying between them. Germline CDR1 and CDR2: SGHTA and FQGNSA. CDR3 sequence (DNA): TGTGCCAGCAGCTTAGAGTTTGGGGGGAGTCAGCCCCAGCATTTT. Translation gives CASSLEFGGSQPQHF.

This clonotype was seen once. The chain links TRBV5-1 to TRBJ2-2; D gene ambiguous. V lost 0 bases and J 6 bases, leaving 6 bases between the germline ends. CDR1 is SGHRS, CDR2 YFSETQ, per germline. The CDR3 has 13 residues. CDR3 region: CASSLEVAGELFF. The DNA for the CDR3 is TGCGCCAGCAGCTTGGAGGTAGCCGGGGAGCTGTTTTTT.

This clonotype has a single count. The chain has TRBV7-2 and TRBJ2-1; 8 bases are shared with TRBD1. Looked up from germline, CDR1 is SGHTA and CDR2 is FQGNSA. This CDR3 comprises 15 residues. The trim removed 4 bases at V and 2 bases at J, leaving 4 bases unmatched. In nucleotides, the CDR3 is TGTGCCAGCAGCTCCGACAGGGGCGCCTACAATGAGCAGTTCTTC. This gives the protein CASSSDRGAYNEQFF.

This clonotype is classed as medium-sized. The chain links TRBV28 to TRBJ1-1, with D unclear. The CDR3 is 14 amino acids. V shed 6 bases and J shed 1 base, with 12 bases lying between them. Germline V gene data show CDR1 as MDHEN and CDR2 as SYDVKM. The CDR3 bases are TGTGCCAGCAGAGGGATAGGGAGGAACACTGAAGCTTTCTTT. Translated, it gives CASRGIGRNTEAFF. The full variable domain, in which reference TRBV28 and TRBJ1-1 provide the parts outside the CDR3, is DVKVTQSSRYLVKRTGEKVFLECVQDMDHENMFWYRQDPGLGLRLIYFSYDVKMKEKGDIPEGYSVSREKKERFSLILESASTNQTSMYLCASRGIGRNTEAFFGQGTRLTVV.

This sequence joins TRBV7-6 and TRBJ2-7; TRBD1 might be the D (5 bases). V was pared by 5 bases and J by 4 bases, with 12 bases between. The CDR3 spans 13 residues. Per the germline V gene, CDR1 is SGHVS and CDR2 is FNYEAQ. The CDR3 protein is CASSEAGRYEQYF. CDR3 in DNA: TGTGCCAGCAGCGAGGCAGGGCGATACGAGCAGTACTTC.

The chain couples TRBV7-9 to TRBJ1-2; the D gene is possibly TRBD1 (5 bases). CDR1 and CDR2 from the germline V gene are SEHNR and FQNEAQ (reference sequence). This CDR3 is 14 amino acids long. V lost 0 bases and J lost 8, with 13 bases in between. The CDR3 sequence is CASSLASQGRGYTF. CDR3 nucleotide sequence: TGTGCCAGCAGCTTAGCTAGCCAGGGCCGGGGCTACACCTTC.

This chain uses TRBV5-1 with TRBJ2-6; 9 nucleotides match TRBD1. The CDR3 is 18 residues long. Germline lookup yields CDR1 SGHRS and CDR2 YFSETQ. Trimming took 4 bases from V and 1 from J; bases not matched to a gene: 9. The CDR3 protein is CASSLKTGGISGANVLTF. The CDR3 DNA is TGCGCCAGCAGCCTAAAAACAGGGGGCATATCTGGGGCCAACGTCCTGACTTTC.

V is TRBV7-2 and J is TRBJ2-1; 8 nucleotides agree with TRBD2. The CDR3 is made up of 15 amino acids. Unmatched junction bases numbered 8, after V lost 5 bases and J lost 5 bases. Germline V gene sequence: CDR1 SGHTA, CDR2 FQGNSA. The CDR3: CASSAPLAGNNEQFF. The CDR3 region has the DNA TGTGCCAGCAGCGCTCCCTTAGCGGGAAACAATGAGCAGTTCTTC.

This clonotype was picked up a small number of times. The chain is built from TRBV3-1 and TRBJ2-5, with D possibly called TRBD1 or TRBD2 (6 bases each). The V gene lost 4 bases and the J gene lost 5 bases, with 17 bases spanning the gap. The germline V gene encodes CDR1 LGHDT and CDR2 YNNKEL (reference sequence). The CDR3 loop spans 15 amino acids. The CDR3 DNA reads as TGTGCCAGCAGCCCCTCAACGGGGGCTGGGGAGACCCAGTACTTC. It specifies CASSPSTGAGETQYF.

The chain carries TRBV12-5 and TRBJ2-5; possibly TRBD2 for D (6 bases). V lost 2 bases, J lost 10 bases, and 14 bases lay in between. This CDR3 contains 13 residues. Germline CDR1 and CDR2: LGHNT and FRNRAP. The CDR3 loop is CASGLLATGDQYF. Written as DNA, the CDR3 is TGTGCTAGTGGTTTGTTGGCGACGGGAGACCAGTACTTC.

The sample holds a few counts of this clonotype. The CDR3 nucleotides are TGTGCCAGCAGTTACACAGCCTTCTCTGGGGCCAACGTCCTGACTTTC. Encoded protein: CASSYTAFSGANVLTF. The chain carries TRBV6-6 and TRBJ2-6, with D uncertain. Germline CDR1 is MNHNY and CDR2 is SVGAGI (reference sequence). Trimming shortened V by 2 bases and J by 0 bases, and 8 bases separated the two germline ends. This CDR3 region has 16 residues.

The chain joins TRBV30 to TRBJ2-7; D is ambiguous. The CDR3 length is 12 residues. Germline V gene data show CDR1 as GTSNPN and CDR2 as SVGIG (reference sequence). The V and J ends lost 0 bases and 6 bases respectively, with 9 bases between them. The CDR3: CAWSVWGSEQYF. CDR3 sequence (DNA): TGTGCCTGGAGTGTATGGGGTTCCGAGCAGTACTTC.

The genes are TRBV12-3 or TRBV12-4 and TRBJ2-2, with a weak D call TRBD1 (6 bases). This CDR3 is built from 14 residues. Trimming removed 7 bases at V and 4 bases at J, with 13 bases between. CDR3 in amino acids: CASTEDSFTGELFF. The DNA for the CDR3 is TGTGCCAGCACCGAGGACAGCTTCACCGGGGAGCTGTTTTTT.

V is TRBV7-2 and J is TRBJ2-5; D gene unclear. Trimming removed 1 base from V and 2 bases from J, with 8 bases in between. Looked up from germline, CDR1 is SGHTA and CDR2 is FQGNSA. This CDR3 contains 14 residues. The CDR3 DNA sequence: TGTGCCAGCAGCTTAGATTCGAAACAAGAGACCCAGTACTTC. Protein sequence: CASSLDSKQETQYF.

This rearrangement joins TRBV6-5 to TRBJ2-3; maybe TRBD2 (5 bases). V gave up 7 bases and J gave up 6 bases, with 11 bases separating them. CDR1 is MNHEY and CDR2 is SVGAGI in the germline V gene. The CDR3 has 12 amino acids. The CDR3 loop is CASTDYADTQYF. The DNA for the CDR3 is TGTGCCAGCACCGACTATGCCGATACGCAGTATTTT.

The genes are TRBV10-3 and TRBJ2-7; 7 nucleotides agree with TRBD1. The J segment lost 5 bases and the V segment lost 10 bases, leaving 11 bases of the junction unmatched. In germline, CDR1 is ENHRY, CDR2 SYGVKD. This CDR3 region has 13 residues. CDR3 sequence (DNA): TGTGCCAGCTCGCGACAGGGAAGTAACGAGCAGTACTTC. Translation gives CASSRQGSNEQYF.

This clonotype was recorded a few times. The V and J genes are TRBV6-6 and TRBJ2-3; 8 bases line up with TRBD1. V lost 2 bases and J lost 0; bases outside the gene matches: 1. Per the germline V gene, CDR1 is MNHNY and CDR2 is SVGAGI (reference sequence). The length of the CDR3 is 15 residues. The CDR3 region is CASSYGQGSTDTQYF. Here the CDR3 DNA reads TGTGCCAGCAGTTACGGACAGGGTAGCACAGATACGCAGTATTTT.

V and J are TRBV3-1 and TRBJ2-2; no clear D. The CDR3 has 12 residues. Germline-derived CDR1 and CDR2 are LGHDT and YNNKEL (reference sequence). V was clipped by 4 bases and J by 6 bases, with 6 bases between them. CDR3 sequence: CASSPQAGELFF. The CDR3 region has the DNA TGTGCCAGCAGCCCCCAAGCCGGGGAGCTGTTTTTT.

This clonotype was counted a few times. This chain uses TRBV13 with TRBJ2-1; D remains ambiguous. Germline V CDR1 and CDR2: PRHDT, FYEKMQ (reference sequence). Between the trimmed V and J ends, which lost 4 bases and 7 bases, there was a span of 8 bases. The CDR3 length is 12 residues. In nucleotides, the CDR3 is TGTGCCAGCAGCTCCCTCAGGAATGAGCAGTTCTTC. This sequence encodes CASSSLRNEQFF.

This clonotype was seen a handful of times. This rearrangement joins TRBV30 to TRBJ1-4, with D maybe TRBD1 (5 bases). This CDR3 has 12 amino acids. CDR1 GTSNPN and CDR2 SVGIG come from the germline V gene (reference sequence). V dropped 4 bases and J dropped 6 bases, with 9 bases sitting between them. The CDR3: CAWTGRHEKLFF. The CDR3 DNA reads TGTGCCTGGACAGGGAGGCATGAAAAACTGTTTTTT.

In DNA, the CDR3 is TGTGCCAGCAGAGGAGGGGGCTACGAGCAGTACTTC. This codes for CASRGGGYEQYF. J is TRBJ2-7 and V is TRBV3-1; D tentatively reads TRBD1 or TRBD2 (6 bases each). The ends were cut back, 6 bases at V and 3 bases at J, with 9 bases in the middle. Germline V gives CDR1 LGHDT, CDR2 YNNKEL (reference sequence). This CDR3 comprises 12 residues.